These 22 T cell receptor beta chains originate from one sample sequenced in a study of CD8 T cells in ankylosing spondylitis. One entry per CDR3 protein results from TCRdb running MiXCR on the 5' RACE reads. The repertoire includes about 240,000 distinct CDR3 sequences, 20% to 30% of them detected once, and 0.5% to 0.75% sits in the top ten. The sample comprised blood, either unsorted or a sorted T cell fraction (not recorded which). These receptors were taken from a male donor with ankylosing spondylitis or in good health (not recorded which).

The chain joins TRBV10-3 to TRBJ2-5; D gene unclear. Trimming took 0 bases from V and 4 from J, leaving 15 bases between them. The CDR3 spans 16 residues. The V gene's germline CDR1 is ENHRY and CDR2 SYGVKD. The DNA for the CDR3 is TGTGCCATCAGTGAGTCGGGGTTCGTTCCGAGAGAGACCCAGTACTTC. This sequence encodes CAISESGFVPRETQYF.

The chain combines TRBV10-3 with TRBJ2-5, with 8 bases identical to TRBD1. Germline trimming cut 5 bases from V and 4 bases from J; bases unmatched to any gene: 9. Germline values: CDR1 ENHRY, CDR2 SYGVKD. The CDR3 sequence is 15 residues long. CDR3 DNA sequence: TGTGCCATCAGTAGGGGACAGGAGCTGCCAGAGACCCAGTACTTC. Translated: CAISRGQELPETQYF.

This clonotype was counted only a few times. V gene TRBV29-1 combines with J gene TRBJ2-3; no clear D. The length of the CDR3 is 15 residues. Trimming cost V 2 bases and J 2 bases, with 14 bases left between them. Germline lookup yields CDR1 SQVTM and CDR2 ANQGSEA. This CDR3 reads CSVETSGMVTDTQYF. The CDR3 DNA sequence: TGCAGCGTTGAAACCTCGGGTATGGTCACAGATACGCAGTATTTT.

The gene calls are TRBV7-2 and TRBJ1-5; D remains ambiguous. V lost 5 bases and J 4 bases, leaving 9 bases between the germline ends. The germline V gene encodes CDR1 SGHTA and CDR2 FQGNSA. The CDR3 is 13 residues long. DNA for the CDR3: TGTGCCAGCAGCGGCTTCGGGAATCAGCCCCAGCATTTT. It specifies CASSGFGNQPQHF.

For the CDR3, the DNA is TGCAGTGCCGCCGACTTCCTCACAGATACGCAGTATTTT. It yields the protein CSAADFLTDTQYF. This chain joins TRBV20-1 and TRBJ2-3; D is unclear. This CDR3 is 13 amino acids long. CDR1 DFQATT and CDR2 SNEGSKA come from the germline V gene (reference sequence). The V end lost 6 bases, the J end lost 2 bases, and 12 bases lay between the germline ends.

This clonotype was counted ten times or more. The chain recombines TRBV5-1 with TRBJ2-3, with 7 bases that match TRBD2. Per the germline V gene, CDR1 is SGHRS and CDR2 is YFSETQ. With 6 bases clipped from V and 1 base from J, the junction kept 2 bases outside the gene matches. This CDR3 has 13 amino acids. The DNA for the CDR3 is TGCGCCAGCACCAGCGGGGGCACAGATACGCAGTATTTT. Translated: CASTSGGTDTQYF. The variable domain in full, completed from reference TRBV5-1 and TRBJ2-3, reads KAGVTQTPRYLIKTRGQQVTLSCSPISGHRSVSWYQQTPGQGLQFLFEYFSETQRNKGNFPGRFSGRQFSNSRSEMNVSTLELGDSALYLCASTSGGTDTQYFGPGTRLTVL.

The rearrangement uses TRBV21-1 and TRBJ2-1; whether TRBD1, the table's D call, matches the DNA was not checked. TRBV21-1 is flagged as a pseudogene. The CDR3 has 12 amino acids. CDR3 nucleotide sequence: TGTGCCCCGGGACAGCATCACAATGAGCAGTTCTTC. Its translation is CAPGQHHNEQFF.

CDR3 loop: CASSTDPYSNQPQHF. DNA for the CDR3: TGTGCCAGCAGCACGGACCCTTATAGCAATCAGCCCCAGCATTTT. J is TRBJ1-5 and V is TRBV12-3 or TRBV12-4; D gene unclear. The V end lost 6 bases, the J end lost 0 bases, and 12 bases lay between the germline ends. The CDR3 loop spans 15 amino acids.

This sequence joins TRBV9 and TRBJ2-1; a weak D match, TRBD2 (6 bases). The germline V and J ends were trimmed by 0 bases and 7 bases, with 11 bases remaining between them. CDR1 SGDLS and CDR2 YYNGEE come from the germline V gene. CDR3 length: 14 residues. CDR3 sequence (DNA): TGTGCCAGCAGCGTAGCTCCAGGGACTAATGAGCAGTTCTTC. It translates to CASSVAPGTNEQFF.

The chain couples TRBV29-1 to TRBJ2-6; D is possibly TRBD1 (5 bases). The V gene's germline CDR1 is SQVTM and CDR2 ANQGSEA. The V end lost 6 bases, the J end lost 0 bases, and 9 bases lay between the germline ends. The CDR3 has 14 residues. The CDR3 loop reads CSVGDSSGANVLTF. The CDR3 DNA reads as TGCAGCGTCGGTGACAGCTCTGGGGCCAACGTCCTGACTTTC. Variable domain in full (rest from reference TRBV29-1 and TRBJ2-6): SAVISQKPSRDICQRGTSLTIQCQVDSQVTMMFWYRQQPGQSLTLIATANQGSEATYESGFVIDKFPISRPNLTFSTLTVSNMSPEDSSIYLCSVGDSSGANVLTFGAGSRLTVL.

This clonotype was detected only a few times. The V gene is TRBV12-3 or TRBV12-4, the J gene TRBJ2-7; TRBD2 aligns across 7 bases. Losses at the gene ends were 6 bases for V and 4 bases for J; bases not matched to a gene: 6. This CDR3 comprises 13 residues. The CDR3 spells CASSQGLIYEQYF. The CDR3 coding sequence is TGTGCCAGCAGCCAGGGACTAATTTACGAGCAGTACTTC.

V usage is TRBV12-3 or TRBV12-4 and J usage is TRBJ2-2, with unresolved D. V was clipped by 4 bases and J by 1 base, with 7 bases between them. The CDR3 is made up of 14 amino acids. Here the CDR3 reads CASSWSQNTGELFF. CDR3 in DNA: TGTGCCAGCAGTTGGTCCCAGAACACCGGGGAGCTGTTTTTT.

This clonotype was observed many times. This chain uses TRBV20-1 with TRBJ1-6; D is undetermined. Looked up from germline, CDR1 is DFQATT and CDR2 is SNEGSKA (reference sequence). The CDR3 sequence is 13 residues long. V was pared by 2 bases and J by 8 bases, with 10 bases between. DNA of the CDR3: TGCAGTGCTAGACCCATCAAGGATTCACCCCTCCACTTT. This translates into CSARPIKDSPLHF.

V gene TRBV6-5 combines with J gene TRBJ1-1, with D unclear. From germline, CDR1 is MNHEY and CDR2 SVGAGI. The CDR3 extends over 16 amino acids. Trimming removed 2 bases at V and 0 bases at J, with 13 bases between. The CDR3 region has the DNA TGTGCCAGCAGTTACGCCCTAAAGAGAATGAACACTGAAGCTTTCTTT. Residues: CASSYALKRMNTEAFF.

This clonotype has only a few counts. The chain couples TRBV5-1 to TRBJ1-5, with D uncertain. Trimming shortened V by 4 bases and J by 6 bases, and 14 bases separated the two germline ends. CDR3 length: 14 amino acids. Looked up from germline, CDR1 is SGHRS and CDR2 is YFSETQ. CDR3 DNA sequence: TGCGCCAGCAGCCCGGCGGCAGGCGGTCAGCCCCAGCATTTT. Residues: CASSPAAGGQPQHF.

This clonotype came up a few times. DNA of the CDR3: TGTGCCAGCAGCCTCCATAGGGTACGGGAGACCCAGTACTTC. The encoded protein is CASSLHRVRETQYF. This chain connects TRBV7-9 to TRBJ2-5, with no clear D. CDR3 length equals 14 residues. The germline CDR1 and CDR2 sequences are SEHNR and FQNEAQ (reference sequence). V was pared by 5 bases and J by 5 bases, with 15 bases between.

The sample holds one count of this clonotype. This chain uses TRBV18 with TRBJ2-7; D remains unclear. Germline CDR1 is KGHSH and CDR2 is LQKENI. The CDR3 totals 13 residues. Trimming cost V 6 bases and J 5 bases, with 14 bases left between them. This chain's CDR3 is CASSRKVRDEQYF. CDR3 DNA: TGTGCCAGCTCTCGTAAGGTTAGGGACGAGCAGTACTTC.

In its sample, this clonotype was seen a few times. V and J are TRBV6-1 and TRBJ2-7; maybe TRBD2 (5 bases). The CDR3 is 14 residues long. Trimming took off 5 bases at V and 0 bases at J, with 11 bases between the two ends. Germline V gives CDR1 MNHNS, CDR2 SASEGT. In DNA form, the CDR3 reads TGTGCCAGCAGTCGAGGGAAGAGCTCCTACGAGCAGTACTTC. It yields the protein CASSRGKSSYEQYF.

This clonotype was picked up a small number of times. The chain carries TRBV5-1 and TRBJ2-2; 14 bases align to TRBD2. The CDR3 runs 21 residues. Germline CDR1 SGHRS, CDR2 YFSETQ. V trimming: 2 bases; J trimming: 6 bases; junction bases outside the gene matches: 18. CDR3 coding DNA: TGCGCCAGCAGCTTAGCTCATCCGGGACTAGCGGGGGTAAGGTCCCCCGGGGAGCTGTTTTTT. This translates into CASSLAHPGLAGVRSPGELFF. Together with reference TRBV5-1 and TRBJ2-2, the CDR3 gives the full variable domain: KAGVTQTPRYLIKTRGQQVTLSCSPISGHRSVSWYQQTPGQGLQFLFEYFSETQRNKGNFPGRFSGRQFSNSRSEMNVSTLELGDSALYLCASSLAHPGLAGVRSPGELFFGEGSRLTVL.

This clonotype was observed at least ten times. V is TRBV28 and J is TRBJ2-5; 11 positions match TRBD2. The CDR3 runs 16 residues. Germline trimming cut 4 bases from V and 0 bases from J; bases unmatched to any gene: 4. Germline loops: CDR1 MDHEN, CDR2 SYDVKM. CDR3 DNA sequence: TGTGCCAGCAGTTCAAGACTAGCGGGGCACCAAGAGACCCAGTACTTC. It encodes CASSSRLAGHQETQYF. Variable domain in full (rest from reference TRBV28 and TRBJ2-5): DVKVTQSSRYLVKRTGEKVFLECVQDMDHENMFWYRQDPGLGLRLIYFSYDVKMKEKGDIPEGYSVSREKKERFSLILESASTNQTSMYLCASSSRLAGHQETQYFGPGTRLLVL.

The J gene is TRBJ2-7, the V gene TRBV20-1; the D gene could be TRBD1 or TRBD2 (5 bases each). Germline CDR1 and CDR2: DFQATT and SNEGSKA (reference sequence). Between the trimmed V and J ends, which lost 5 bases and 3 bases, there was a span of 20 bases. The CDR3 totals 15 residues. The CDR3 here is CSARRPRDLDYEQYF. CDR3 in DNA: TGCAGTGCTCGTCGACCCCGGGACCTGGACTACGAGCAGTACTTC.

The CDR3 reads CSAREAGANSPLHF. CDR3 coding DNA: TGCAGTGCTAGGGAGGCAGGCGCTAATTCACCCCTCCACTTT. This chain links TRBV20-1 with TRBJ1-6; D unclear. CDR1 is DFQATT and CDR2 is SNEGSKA in the germline V gene (reference sequence). The V end was cut by 3 bases, the J end by 6 bases, with 12 bases between. The CDR3 totals 14 residues.